The next 17 T cell receptor beta chains were all read from a single sample in a study of cytomegalovirus exposure and HLA in healthy donors. Vbeta (60) and Jbeta (13) primers were used in the PCR. Generated by immunoSEQ multiplex PCR, the TCRdb table keeps only in-frame clones and is missing some. The sample has approximately 130,000 clones; 84% are singletons. Sequencing used PBMCs. The receptors derive from a man aged 45 to 65 in good health and CMV-seronegative.

The rearrangement joins TRBV30 to TRBJ2-5; a weak D match, TRBD2 (5 bases). This CDR3 has 14 amino acids. V was trimmed by 3 bases and J by 2 bases, leaving 13 bases between them. Per germline, CDR1 GTSNPN and CDR2 SVGIG (reference sequence). The CDR3 sequence: CAWSQVGLQETQYF. In DNA form, the CDR3 reads TGTGCCTGGAGCCAAGTAGGACTTCAAGAGACCCAGTACTTC.

The chain has TRBV7-2 and TRBJ2-2, with D possibly TRBD1 on 6 matching bases. Per the germline V gene, CDR1 is SGHTA and CDR2 is FQGNSA. V was trimmed by 3 bases and J by 4 bases, leaving 15 bases between them. The CDR3 spans 16 residues. The CDR3 nucleotides are TGTGCCAGCAGCTTCCCACAGGGCCGGAGCACCGGGGAGCTGTTTTTT. This codes for CASSFPQGRSTGELFF.

V is TRBV2 and J is TRBJ2-7; 12 bases map to TRBD1. Trimming cost V 6 bases and J 2 bases; bases outside gene matches: 2. Germline CDR1 SNHLY, CDR2 FYNNEI. The CDR3 sequence is 14 residues long. The CDR3: CASRGQGATYEQYF. The CDR3 DNA sequence: TGTGCCAGCAGGGGACAGGGGGCAACCTACGAGCAGTACTTC.

The count of this clone is one. This CDR3 reads CASSLGEFYSNQPQHF. The CDR3 bases are TGTGCCAGTAGCCTCGGGGAGTTTTATAGCAATCAGCCCCAGCATTTT. The chain is built from TRBV19 and TRBJ1-5; no reliable D call. Germline CDR1 LNHDA, CDR2 SQIVND (reference sequence). Trimming shortened V by 6 bases and J by 0 bases, and 15 bases separated the two germline ends. This CDR3 has 16 residues.

The V gene is TRBV2, the J gene TRBJ2-1; D might be TRBD1 (6 bases). The V and J ends lost 10 bases and 0 bases respectively, with 10 bases between them. The CDR3 is 13 amino acids. CDR1 and CDR2 (germline): SNHLY, FYNNEI. CDR3 sequence reads: CATGTSSYNEQFF. Here the CDR3 DNA reads TGTGCCACCGGGACAAGCTCCTACAATGAGCAGTTCTTC.

The chain combines TRBV6-5 with TRBJ1-1, with D maybe TRBD1 (5 bases). Germline V gives CDR1 MNHEY, CDR2 SVGAGI. The length of the CDR3 is 15 residues. Trimming stripped 2 bases from V and 4 bases from J, with 14 bases between. The DNA of the CDR3 is TGTGCCAGCAGTTACGGGCCAGGGAGGGGCACTGAAGCTTTCTTT. It translates to CASSYGPGRGTEAFF.

This clone showed up just once. The chain combines TRBV9 with TRBJ2-6; TRBD1 might be the D (7 bases). The V gene's germline CDR1 is SGDLS and CDR2 YYNGEE. The CDR3 is made up of 18 amino acids. Trimming removed 4 bases from V and 4 bases from J, with 21 bases in between. This CDR3 is CASSSSQGGGFGANVLTF. CDR3 DNA sequence: TGTGCCAGCAGCTCTAGCCAGGGGGGCGGGTTCGGGGCCAACGTCCTGACTTTC. The variable domain in full, completed from reference TRBV9 and TRBJ2-6, reads DSGVTQTPKHLITATGQRVTLRCSPRSGDLSVYWYQQSLDQGLQFLIQYYNGEERAKGNILERFSAQQFPDLHSELNLSSLELGDSALYFCASSSSQGGGFGANVLTFGAGSRLTVL.

The J gene is TRBJ2-2, the V gene TRBV11-3; TRBD1 agrees at 8 bases. The CDR3 spans 16 residues. CDR1 and CDR2 (germline): SGHNT, YENEEA. V trimming: 1 base; J trimming: 5 bases; junction bases outside the gene matches: 6. The CDR3 DNA reads TGTGCCAGCAGCTTAGGGACAGGGCGTAAGACCGGGGAGCTGTTTTTT. This sequence encodes CASSLGTGRKTGELFF.

The chain links TRBV27 to TRBJ1-2; D possibly corresponds to TRBD1 (5 bases). Germline CDR1 MNHEY, CDR2 SMNVEV (reference sequence). The CDR3 runs 14 residues. V was cut by 5 bases and J by 4 bases, with 14 bases left in between. CDR3 protein: CASSPRRGSYGYTF. Here the CDR3 DNA reads TGTGCCAGCAGTCCCAGACGGGGGAGCTATGGCTACACCTTC.

This clone has just one count. V is TRBV29-1 and J is TRBJ2-7, with D possibly TRBD2 on 6 matching bases. V was cut by 1 base and J by 1 base, with 14 bases left in between. The germline CDR1 and CDR2 sequences are SQVTM and ANQGSEA. This CDR3 region has 15 residues. The CDR3 bases are TGCAGCGTTGAAGTCCGGGCCCGGGGGTCCTACGAGCAGTACTTC. As protein: CSVEVRARGSYEQYF.

This clone occurred a few times. In DNA form, the CDR3 reads TGTGCCATCAGTGAGTCAGGCGGGGGCTCCTACAATGAGCAGTTCTTC. Its translation is CAISESGGGSYNEQFF. The V and J genes are TRBV10-3 and TRBJ2-1; 7 bases map to TRBD2. The CDR3 length is 16 residues. Germline lookup yields CDR1 ENHRY and CDR2 SYGVKD. J lost 0 bases, V lost 0 bases, and 2 bases had no gene match.

This rearrangement joins TRBV6-1 to TRBJ2-3; 9 bases are a match to TRBD1. Germline values: CDR1 MNHNS, CDR2 SASEGT. The CDR3 has 15 amino acids. V lost 6 bases and J lost 3; bases outside the gene matches: 7. CDR3 sequence (DNA): TGTGCCAGCAGCTTCCGACAGGGGGAAACAGATACGCAGTATTTT. Translating it yields CASSFRQGETDTQYF.

The V and J genes are TRBV27 and TRBJ1-3; D not certain. The CDR3 is 14 residues long. Per germline, CDR1 MNHEY and CDR2 SMNVEV (reference sequence). V lost 3 bases and J 4 bases, leaving 10 bases between the germline ends. The DNA for the CDR3 is TGTGCCAGCAGTTTCAGTGGGCTCGGAAACACCATATATTTT. The encoded protein is CASSFSGLGNTIYF.

There are many counts of this clone. The chain combines TRBV7-9 with TRBJ1-1; TRBD1 might be the D (5 bases). Per the germline V gene, CDR1 is SEHNR and CDR2 is FQNEAQ (reference sequence). V was trimmed by 5 bases and J by 0 bases, leaving 13 bases between them. The length of the CDR3 is 15 residues. This CDR3 is CASSPESGLNTEAFF. The CDR3 DNA reads TGTGCCAGCAGCCCAGAGTCAGGGTTGAACACTGAAGCTTTCTTT. Variable domain in full (rest from reference TRBV7-9 and TRBJ1-1): DTGVSQNPRHKITKRGQNVTFRCDPISEHNRLYWYRQTLGQGPEFLTYFQNEAQLEKSRLLSDRFSAERPKGSFSTLEIQRTEQGDSAMYLCASSPESGLNTEAFFGQGTRLTVV.

V is TRBV5-4 and J is TRBJ1-2, with D possibly TRBD1 on 6 matching bases. The CDR3 totals 13 residues. Trimming pared 4 bases from V and 5 bases from J, leaving 12 bases between. Germline V gene data show CDR1 as SGHNT and CDR2 as YYREEE (reference sequence). CDR3 DNA sequence: TGTGCCAGCAGCCCCACAGGGCCGTATGGCTACACCTTC. As protein: CASSPTGPYGYTF. Drawing the rest from reference TRBV5-4 and TRBJ1-2, the complete variable domain is ETGVTQSPTHLIKTRGQQVTLRCSSQSGHNTVSWYQQALGQGPQFIFQYYREEENGRGNFPPRFSGLQFPNYSSELNVNALELDDSALYLCASSPTGPYGYTFGSGTRLTVV.

This sequence joins TRBV6-1 and TRBJ1-4; no reliable D call. The CDR3 consists of 13 residues. V lost 4 bases and J 3 bases, leaving 6 bases between the germline ends. Germline V gene sequence: CDR1 MNHNS, CDR2 SASEGT. CDR3 amino acids: CASSVVSNEKLFF. As DNA, the CDR3 is TGTGCCAGCAGTGTAGTTTCTAATGAAAAACTGTTTTTT.

The chain combines TRBV6-1 with TRBJ1-6; no definite D call. The V gene lost 2 bases and the J gene lost 9 bases, with 14 bases spanning the gap. Germline CDR1 reads MNHNS; CDR2 reads SASEGT. This CDR3 has 15 amino acids. The DNA of the CDR3 is TGTGCCAGCAGTGAATATAAGGCGGTGGGTTCACCCCTCCACTTT. It codes for CASSEYKAVGSPLHF.